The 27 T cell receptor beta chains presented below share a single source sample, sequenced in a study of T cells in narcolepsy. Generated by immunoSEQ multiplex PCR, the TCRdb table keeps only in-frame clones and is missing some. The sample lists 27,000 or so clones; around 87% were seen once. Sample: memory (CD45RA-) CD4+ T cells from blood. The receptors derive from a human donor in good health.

CDR3 nucleotide sequence: TGCGCCAGCAGCCTCCAGGGGAACTACAATGAGCAGTTCTTC. Its translation: CASSLQGNYNEQFF. The genes are TRBV4-1 and TRBJ2-1, with D perhaps TRBD1 (6 bases). Germline V gene lookup returns CDR1 MGHRA and CDR2 YSYEKL. The CDR3 is 14 residues long. Trimming shortened V by 4 bases and J by 3 bases, and 10 bases separated the two germline ends.

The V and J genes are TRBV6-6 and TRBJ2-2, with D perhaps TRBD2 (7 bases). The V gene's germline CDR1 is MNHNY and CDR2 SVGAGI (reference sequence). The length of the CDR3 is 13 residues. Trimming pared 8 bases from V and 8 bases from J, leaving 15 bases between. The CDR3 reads CASQGGGRGELFF. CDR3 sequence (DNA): TGTGCCAGCCAGGGCGGGGGCAGGGGGGAGCTGTTTTTT.

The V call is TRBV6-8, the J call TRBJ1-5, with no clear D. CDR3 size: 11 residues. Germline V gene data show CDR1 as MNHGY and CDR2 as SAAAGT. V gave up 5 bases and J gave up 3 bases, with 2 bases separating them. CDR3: CASSHNQPQHF. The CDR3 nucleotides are TGTGCCAGCAGTCACAATCAGCCCCAGCATTTT.

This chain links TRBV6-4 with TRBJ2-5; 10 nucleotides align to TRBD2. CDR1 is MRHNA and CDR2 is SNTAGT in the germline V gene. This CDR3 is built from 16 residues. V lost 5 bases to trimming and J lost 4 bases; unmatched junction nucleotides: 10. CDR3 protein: CASSKIAGGEGETQYF. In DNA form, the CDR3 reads TGTGCCAGCAGTAAGATAGCGGGAGGAGAGGGAGAGACCCAGTACTTC.

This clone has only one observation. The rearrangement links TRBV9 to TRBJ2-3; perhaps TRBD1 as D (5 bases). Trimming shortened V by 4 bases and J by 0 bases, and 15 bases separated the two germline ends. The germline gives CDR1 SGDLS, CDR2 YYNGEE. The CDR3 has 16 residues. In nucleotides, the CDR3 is TGTGCCAGCAGCTCAGGGCCGGGTCTCAGCACAGATACGCAGTATTTT. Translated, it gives CASSSGPGLSTDTQYF.

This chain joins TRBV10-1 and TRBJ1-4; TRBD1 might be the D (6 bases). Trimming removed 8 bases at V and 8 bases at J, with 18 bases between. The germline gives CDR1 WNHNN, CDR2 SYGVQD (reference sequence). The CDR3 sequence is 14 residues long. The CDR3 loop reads CASSSDRRLEKLFF. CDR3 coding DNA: TGCGCCAGCTCAAGCGACAGGCGTCTCGAAAAACTGTTTTTT.

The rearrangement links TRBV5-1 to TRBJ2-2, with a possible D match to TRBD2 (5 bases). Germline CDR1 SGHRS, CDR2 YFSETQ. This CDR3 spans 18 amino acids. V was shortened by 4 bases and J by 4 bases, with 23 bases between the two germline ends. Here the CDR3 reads CASSLNRGRTVGTGELFF. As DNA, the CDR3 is TGCGCCAGCAGCCTTAATAGAGGGCGCACAGTGGGCACCGGGGAGCTGTTTTTT.

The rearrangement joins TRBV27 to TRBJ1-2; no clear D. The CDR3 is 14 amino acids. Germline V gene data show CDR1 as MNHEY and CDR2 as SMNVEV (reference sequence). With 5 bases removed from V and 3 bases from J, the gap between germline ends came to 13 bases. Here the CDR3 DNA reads TGTGCCAGCAGTAACGCCTTCACTGACTATGGCTACACCTTC. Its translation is CASSNAFTDYGYTF.

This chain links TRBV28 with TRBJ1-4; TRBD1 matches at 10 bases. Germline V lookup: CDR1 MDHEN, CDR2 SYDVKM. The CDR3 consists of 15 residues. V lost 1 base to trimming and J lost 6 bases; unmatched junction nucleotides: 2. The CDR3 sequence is CASSLLGTGDEKLFF. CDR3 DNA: TGTGCCAGCAGTTTATTGGGGACAGGGGATGAAAAACTGTTTTTT.

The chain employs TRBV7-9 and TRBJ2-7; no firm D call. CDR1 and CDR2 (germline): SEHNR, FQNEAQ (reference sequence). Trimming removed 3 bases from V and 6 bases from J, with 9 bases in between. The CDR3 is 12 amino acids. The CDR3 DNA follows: TGTGCCAGCAGCTTCGGGTTTATCGAGCAGTACTTC. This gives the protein CASSFGFIEQYF.

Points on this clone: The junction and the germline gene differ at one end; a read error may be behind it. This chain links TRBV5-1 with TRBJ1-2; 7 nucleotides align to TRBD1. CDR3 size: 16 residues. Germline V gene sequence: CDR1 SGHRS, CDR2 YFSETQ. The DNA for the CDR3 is TGCGCCAGCAGCTTGGGGCTGGGACAGTTCCCTAATGGTTACACCTTC. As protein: CASSLGLGQFPNGYTF.

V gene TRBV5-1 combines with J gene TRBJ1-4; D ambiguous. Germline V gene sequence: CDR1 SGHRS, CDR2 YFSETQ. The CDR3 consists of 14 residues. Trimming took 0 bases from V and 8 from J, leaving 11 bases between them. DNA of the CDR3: TGCGCCAGCAGCTTGGACTCCCCTGTCGAAAAACTGTTTTTT. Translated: CASSLDSPVEKLFF.

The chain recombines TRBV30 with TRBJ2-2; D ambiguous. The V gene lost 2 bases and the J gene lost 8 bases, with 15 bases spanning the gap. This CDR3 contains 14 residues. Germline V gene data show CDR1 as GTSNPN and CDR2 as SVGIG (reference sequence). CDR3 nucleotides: TGTGCCTGGAGTCCTCGGGCCGCCGGAGGGGAGCTGTTTTTT. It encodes CAWSPRAAGGELFF.

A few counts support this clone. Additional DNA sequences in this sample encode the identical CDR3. In nucleotides, the CDR3 is TGTGCCAGCAGCTTAGGGGCTAGCACAGATACGCAGTATTTT. It specifies CASSLGASTDTQYF. The chain has TRBV11-3 and TRBJ2-3; D is unclear. This CDR3 has 14 amino acids. The germline V gene encodes CDR1 SGHNT and CDR2 YENEEA. The V and J ends lost 1 base and 0 bases respectively, with 5 bases between them. The entire variable domain, with the rest obtained from reference TRBV11-3 and TRBJ2-3, is as follows: EAGVVQSPRYKIIEKKQPVAFWCNPISGHNTLYWYLQNLGQGPELLIRYENEEAVDDSQLPKDRFSAERLKGVDSTLKIQPAELGDSAVYLCASSLGASTDTQYFGPGTRLTVL.

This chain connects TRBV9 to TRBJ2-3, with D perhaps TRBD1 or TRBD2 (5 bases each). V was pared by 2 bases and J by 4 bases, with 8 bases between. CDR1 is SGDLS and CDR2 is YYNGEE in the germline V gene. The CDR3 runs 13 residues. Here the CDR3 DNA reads TGTGCCAGCAGCGTGCTGGGGGCAGATACGCAGTATTTT. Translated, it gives CASSVLGADTQYF.

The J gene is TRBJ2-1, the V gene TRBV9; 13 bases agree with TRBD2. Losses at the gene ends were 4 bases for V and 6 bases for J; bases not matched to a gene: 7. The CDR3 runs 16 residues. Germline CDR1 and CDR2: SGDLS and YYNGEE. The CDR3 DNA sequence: TGTGCCAGCAGCCCCAGGACTAGCGGGAGTGGCAATGAGCAGTTCTTC. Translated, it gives CASSPRTSGSGNEQFF.

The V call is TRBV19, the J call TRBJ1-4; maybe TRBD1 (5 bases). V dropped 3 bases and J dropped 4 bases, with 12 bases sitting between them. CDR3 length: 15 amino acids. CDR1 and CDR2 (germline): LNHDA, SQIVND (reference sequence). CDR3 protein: CASSIGGAFNEKLFF. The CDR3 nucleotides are TGTGCCAGTAGTATCGGCGGGGCGTTTAATGAAAAACTGTTTTTT.

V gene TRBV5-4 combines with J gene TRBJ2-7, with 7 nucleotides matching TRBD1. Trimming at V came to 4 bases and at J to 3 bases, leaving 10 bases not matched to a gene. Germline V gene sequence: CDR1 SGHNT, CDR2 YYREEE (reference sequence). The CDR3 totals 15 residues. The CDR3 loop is CASSLGTAYNYEQYF. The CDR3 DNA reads TGTGCCAGCAGCCTCGGGACAGCTTATAACTACGAGCAGTACTTC.

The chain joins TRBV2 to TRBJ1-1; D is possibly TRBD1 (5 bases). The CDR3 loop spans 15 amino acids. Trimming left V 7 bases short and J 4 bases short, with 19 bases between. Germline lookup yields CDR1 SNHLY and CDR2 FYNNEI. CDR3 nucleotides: TGTGCCAGCATTTCCCGCCGTTTTGGGGCCACTGAAGCTTTCTTT. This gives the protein CASISRRFGATEAFF. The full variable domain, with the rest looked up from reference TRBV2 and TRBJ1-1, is EPEVTQTPSHQVTQMGQEVILRCVPISNHLYFYWYRQILGQKVEFLVSFYNNEISEKSEIFDDQFSVERPDGSNFTLKIRSTKLEDSAMYFCASISRRFGATEAFFGQGTRLTVV.

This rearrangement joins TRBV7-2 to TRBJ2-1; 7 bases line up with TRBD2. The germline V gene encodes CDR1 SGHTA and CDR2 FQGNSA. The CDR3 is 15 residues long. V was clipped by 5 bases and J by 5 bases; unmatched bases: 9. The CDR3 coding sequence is TGTGCCAGCAGCGATCGACTAGCCCCTAACAATGAGCAGTTCTTC. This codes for CASSDRLAPNNEQFF. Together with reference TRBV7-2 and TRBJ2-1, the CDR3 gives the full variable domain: GAGVSQSPSNKVTEKGKDVELRCDPISGHTALYWYRQSLGQGLEFLIYFQGNSAPDKSGLPSDRFSAERTGGSVSTLTIQRTQQEDSAVYLCASSDRLAPNNEQFFGPGTRLTVL.

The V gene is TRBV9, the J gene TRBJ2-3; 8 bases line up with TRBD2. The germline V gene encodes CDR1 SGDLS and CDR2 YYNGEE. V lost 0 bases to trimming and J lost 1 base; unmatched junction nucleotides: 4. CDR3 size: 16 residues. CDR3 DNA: TGTGCCAGCAGCGTAGCGGGGCGGGGGGGCACAGATACGCAGTATTTT. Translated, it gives CASSVAGRGGTDTQYF.

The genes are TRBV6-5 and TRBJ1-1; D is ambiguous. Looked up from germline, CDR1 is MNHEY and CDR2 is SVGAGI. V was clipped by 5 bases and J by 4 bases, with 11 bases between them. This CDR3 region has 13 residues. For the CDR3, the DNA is TGTGCCAGCAGTCAGCGTGGTACCACTGAAGCTTTCTTT. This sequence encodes CASSQRGTTEAFF.

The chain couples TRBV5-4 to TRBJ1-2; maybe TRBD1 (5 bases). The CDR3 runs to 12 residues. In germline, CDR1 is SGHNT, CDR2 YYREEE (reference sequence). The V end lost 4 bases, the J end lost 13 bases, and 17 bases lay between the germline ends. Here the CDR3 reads CASSLGQQDSTF. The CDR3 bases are TGTGCCAGCAGCCTTGGTCAACAGGATTCCACCTTC.

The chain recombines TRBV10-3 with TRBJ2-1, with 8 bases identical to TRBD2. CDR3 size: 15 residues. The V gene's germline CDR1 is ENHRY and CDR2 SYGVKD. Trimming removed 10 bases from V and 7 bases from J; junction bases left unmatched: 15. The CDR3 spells CATRGTSGLWNEQFF. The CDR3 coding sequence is TGTGCCACCAGGGGCACTAGCGGCTTGTGGAATGAGCAGTTCTTC.

The CDR3 reads CAWKAQETQYF. CDR3 DNA sequence: TGTGCCTGGAAGGCACAAGAGACCCAGTACTTC. The chain has TRBV30 and TRBJ2-5; D ambiguous. Germline V gene lookup returns CDR1 GTSNPN and CDR2 SVGIG (reference sequence). CDR3 length: 11 residues. V lost 4 bases and J 2 bases, leaving 5 bases between the germline ends.

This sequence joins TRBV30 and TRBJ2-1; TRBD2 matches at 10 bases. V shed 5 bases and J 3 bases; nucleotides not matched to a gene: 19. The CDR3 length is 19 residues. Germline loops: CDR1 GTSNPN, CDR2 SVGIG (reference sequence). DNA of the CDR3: TGTGCCTGGTTAAGAAGGGTTGCGCCTAGCGGGAGCCTCTACAATGAGCAGTTCTTC. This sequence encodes CAWLRRVAPSGSLYNEQFF.

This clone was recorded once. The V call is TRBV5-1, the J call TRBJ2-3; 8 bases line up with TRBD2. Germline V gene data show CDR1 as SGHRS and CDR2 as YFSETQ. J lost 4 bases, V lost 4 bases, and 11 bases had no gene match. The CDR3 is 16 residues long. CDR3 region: CASSPFPAGVSDTQYF. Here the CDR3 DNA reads TGCGCCAGCAGCCCCTTCCCAGCGGGGGTTTCAGATACGCAGTATTTT.